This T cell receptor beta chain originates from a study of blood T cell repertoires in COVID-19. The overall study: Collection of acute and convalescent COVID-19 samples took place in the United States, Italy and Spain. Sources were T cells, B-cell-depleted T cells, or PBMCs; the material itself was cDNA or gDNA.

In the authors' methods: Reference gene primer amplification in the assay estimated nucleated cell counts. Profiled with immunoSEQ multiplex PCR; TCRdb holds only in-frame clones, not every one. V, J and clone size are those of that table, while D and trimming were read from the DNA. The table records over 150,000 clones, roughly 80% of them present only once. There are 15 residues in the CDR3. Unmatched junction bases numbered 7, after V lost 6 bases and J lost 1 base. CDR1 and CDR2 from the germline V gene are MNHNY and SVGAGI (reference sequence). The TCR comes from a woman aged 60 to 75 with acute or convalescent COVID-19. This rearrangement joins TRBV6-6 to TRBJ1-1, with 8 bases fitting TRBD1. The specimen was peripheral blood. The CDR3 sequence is CASSNRDRPNTEAFF. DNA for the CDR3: TGTGCCAGCAGCAACCGGGACAGGCCGAACACTGAAGCTTTCTTT.